Shown below are 27 T cell receptor beta chains from a single sample sequenced in a study of blood T cell repertoires in COVID-19. Data came from immunoSEQ multiplex PCR; TCRdb stores just in-frame clones and leaves some out. Of 140,000 to 150,000 clones listed, 80% were seen once; the top ten hold around 13%. Sequencing was performed on peripheral blood. Source of these receptors: a man aged 60 to 75 with active or convalescent COVID-19.

The chain is built from TRBV5-4 and TRBJ2-7; 9 bases align to TRBD1. The V gene's germline CDR1 is SGHNT and CDR2 YYREEE (reference sequence). After removal of 4 bases from V and 1 base from J, the junction contained 9 bases not matched to a gene. This CDR3 has 16 amino acids. As DNA, the CDR3 is TGTGCCAGCAGCCGTGATAGACAGGGGGGTTCCTACGAGCAGTACTTC. Its translation: CASSRDRQGGSYEQYF.

The chain combines TRBV7-9 with TRBJ2-7; a weak D match, TRBD1 (6 bases). From germline, CDR1 is SEHNR and CDR2 FQNEAQ (reference sequence). The V gene lost 5 bases and the J gene lost 7 bases, with 15 bases spanning the gap. The CDR3 runs to 13 residues. The CDR3 DNA sequence: TGTGCCAGCAGCAACAGGGAATCCCTGGAGCAGTACTTC. This translates into CASSNRESLEQYF.

This rearrangement joins TRBV7-9 to TRBJ1-3; no clear D gene. The V gene lost 0 bases and the J gene lost 0 bases, with 9 bases spanning the gap. This CDR3 spans 16 amino acids. CDR1 is SEHNR, CDR2 FQNEAQ, per germline (reference sequence). CDR3 region: CASSLAAGSSGNTIYF. The CDR3 DNA sequence: TGTGCCAGCAGCTTAGCCGCTGGGAGCTCTGGAAACACCATATATTTT.

This clone is classed as large. This chain joins TRBV6-1 and TRBJ1-1; TRBD1 might be the D (5 bases). There are 14 residues in the CDR3. Germline V gives CDR1 MNHNS, CDR2 SASEGT. V dropped 3 bases and J dropped 5 bases, with 13 bases sitting between them. The CDR3 sequence: CASSDAGLGTEAFF. CDR3 DNA: TGTGCCAGCAGTGATGCAGGGCTGGGTACTGAAGCTTTCTTT.

The chain is built from TRBV7-9 and TRBJ2-7; 10 bases match TRBD1. This CDR3 has 14 residues. With 5 bases clipped from V and 6 bases from J, the junction kept 7 bases outside the gene matches. Looked up from germline, CDR1 is SEHNR and CDR2 is FQNEAQ (reference sequence). The CDR3 region has the DNA TGTGCCAGCAGCACAGGGACAGGGGCCGTCGAGCAGTACTTC. This sequence encodes CASSTGTGAVEQYF.

This rearrangement joins TRBV7-2 to TRBJ2-7; tentatively, D is TRBD2 (6 bases). This CDR3 region has 14 residues. CDR1 SGHTA and CDR2 FQGNSA come from the germline V gene. Trimming removed 5 bases at V and 3 bases at J, with 14 bases between. The CDR3 is CASSPNWGDYEQYF. The CDR3 bases are TGTGCCAGCAGCCCCAATTGGGGGGACTACGAGCAGTACTTC. Supplemented by reference TRBV7-2 and TRBJ2-7, the full variable domain reads GAGVSQSPSNKVTEKGKDVELRCDPISGHTALYWYRQSLGQGLEFLIYFQGNSAPDKSGLPSDRFSAERTGGSVSTLTIQRTQQEDSAVYLCASSPNWGDYEQYFGPGTRLTVT.

This clone came up once. The chain employs TRBV18 and TRBJ1-5; TRBD1 might be the D (5 bases). Germline V gene lookup returns CDR1 KGHSH and CDR2 LQKENI. V gave up 6 bases and J gave up 3 bases, with 12 bases separating them. The CDR3 is made up of 14 amino acids. The chain's CDR3 is CASSPDRNNQPQHF. The CDR3, as DNA: TGTGCCAGCTCTCCCGACAGAAACAATCAGCCCCAGCATTTT.

Here the CDR3 reads CASSPGLAVQETQYF. CDR3 bases: TGTGCCAGCTCACCAGGACTAGCGGTTCAAGAGACCCAGTACTTC. The rearrangement joins TRBV18 to TRBJ2-5; 10 bases agree with TRBD2. The CDR3 totals 15 residues. V gave up 2 bases and J gave up 2 bases; unmatched junction bases: 2. Germline CDR1 and CDR2: KGHSH and LQKENI.

V gene TRBV5-6 combines with J gene TRBJ2-7, with a weak D call TRBD2 (5 bases). The CDR3 spans 12 residues. V dropped 7 bases and J dropped 7 bases, with 15 bases sitting between them. Germline values: CDR1 SGHDT, CDR2 YYEEEE. CDR3 sequence (DNA): TGTGCCAGCGCCCTTTGGTCGGGGGAGCAGTACTTC. Encoded protein: CASALWSGEQYF.

The V call is TRBV15, the J call TRBJ2-3; D may be TRBD1 (6 bases). V was trimmed by 0 bases and J by 10 bases, leaving 11 bases between them. The germline V gene encodes CDR1 LNHNV and CDR2 YYDKDF (reference sequence). This CDR3 spans 13 amino acids. The CDR3 here is CATSREGTSAQYF. In DNA form, the CDR3 reads TGTGCCACCAGCAGAGAGGGGACATCGGCGCAGTATTTT. The full variable domain, completed using reference TRBV15 and TRBJ2-3, is DAMVIQNPRYQVTQFGKPVTLSCSQTLNHNVMYWYQQKSSQAPKLLFHYYDKDFNNEADTPDNFQSRRPNTSFCFLDIRSPGLGDTAMYLCATSREGTSAQYFGPGTRLTVL.

V is TRBV2 and J is TRBJ2-7, with 12 bases identical to TRBD2. Germline V gene data show CDR1 as SNHLY and CDR2 as FYNNEI. The V segment lost 4 bases and the J segment 5 bases; nucleotides outside the gene matches: 9. This CDR3 has 16 residues. CDR3 protein: CASSAFRLAGADEQYF. As DNA, the CDR3 is TGTGCCAGCAGTGCCTTCCGACTAGCGGGAGCCGACGAGCAGTACTTC.

CDR3 bases: TGTGCCAGCAGCTCCCTCCGCCGTGACAGGACCCGGCCCTACGAGCAGTACTTC. The encoded protein is CASSSLRRDRTRPYEQYF. The chain has TRBV7-9 and TRBJ2-7; possible D gene TRBD1, 6 bases. The CDR3 consists of 18 residues. Germline V lookup: CDR1 SEHNR, CDR2 FQNEAQ (reference sequence). V gave up 4 bases and J gave up 2 bases, with 24 bases separating them.

This rearrangement joins TRBV7-2 to TRBJ1-4; D gene uncertain. The CDR3 covers 14 residues. Germline assignment: CDR1 SGHTA and CDR2 FQGNSA. Deletions cut 5 bases from V and 7 bases from J, with 14 bases between. The CDR3 region has the DNA TGTGCCAGCAGCGAGGCGCGGCATAGTGAAAAACTGTTTTTT. Translating gives CASSEARHSEKLFF.

The V call is TRBV5-1, the J call TRBJ2-5, with 7 bases lining up with TRBD2. The CDR3 length is 13 residues. Trimming at V came to 3 bases and at J to 5 bases, leaving 4 bases not matched to a gene. Germline V gene sequence: CDR1 SGHRS, CDR2 YFSETQ. The CDR3 DNA follows: TGCGCCAGCAGCTGGGGAGGGAAGGAGACCCAGTACTTC. It specifies CASSWGGKETQYF.

The V gene is TRBV7-2, the J gene TRBJ2-7, with 8 nucleotides matching TRBD1. CDR1 and CDR2 from the germline V gene are SGHTA and FQGNSA. Germline trimming cut 7 bases from V and 2 bases from J; bases unmatched to any gene: 10. CDR3 length equals 15 residues. CDR3 nucleotides: TGTGCCAGCACAATTCGGACAGGGTTCACCTACGAGCAGTACTTC. Its protein is CASTIRTGFTYEQYF.

The V call is TRBV20-1, the J call TRBJ1-1; no definite D call. The CDR3 loop spans 11 amino acids. Germline V gene lookup returns CDR1 DFQATT and CDR2 SNEGSKA (reference sequence). The V end was cut by 3 bases, the J end by 1 base, with 3 bases between. In DNA form, the CDR3 reads TGCAGTGCTAGCGGGAACACTGAAGCTTTCTTT. It is translated as CSASGNTEAFF.

This sequence joins TRBV6-1 and TRBJ2-5; TRBD1 matches at 7 bases. CDR1 MNHNS and CDR2 SASEGT come from the germline V gene. Trimming at V came to 2 bases and at J to 5 bases, leaving 5 bases not matched to a gene. This CDR3 spans 14 amino acids. The CDR3: CASSEWVRGETQYF. The CDR3 nucleotides read TGTGCCAGCAGTGAATGGGTCAGGGGGGAGACCCAGTACTTC.

The V and J genes are TRBV27 and TRBJ2-7; 10 bases are a match to TRBD2. V lost 4 bases and J lost 5; bases outside the gene matches: 5. The CDR3 loop spans 14 amino acids. Germline V gives CDR1 MNHEY, CDR2 SMNVEV (reference sequence). The CDR3 DNA reads as TGTGCCAGCAGTTCAGCGGGAGGGACCCACGAGCAGTACTTC. Its protein product is CASSSAGGTHEQYF.

The J gene is TRBJ2-5, the V gene TRBV27; D may be TRBD1 (6 bases). The CDR3 totals 15 residues. The germline gives CDR1 MNHEY, CDR2 SMNVEV (reference sequence). V lost 6 bases to trimming and J lost 5 bases, with 19 bases between them. CDR3 nucleotides: TGTGCCAGCAGCCTGAGAAGGGGGACGTCGGAGACCCAGTACTTC. Translated: CASSLRRGTSETQYF.

The chain is built from TRBV11-2 and TRBJ2-1; 9 bases match TRBD2. The CDR3 totals 15 residues. CDR1 is SGHAT, CDR2 FQNNGV, per germline. V dropped 4 bases and J dropped 8; count of bases not matched to a gene: 9. The CDR3 DNA reads TGTGCCAGCAGCTGGGGACTAGCTATAAGGGATGAGCAGTTCTTC. This translates into CASSWGLAIRDEQFF.

CDR3 in DNA: TGTGCCAGCACAGGGGGACTAGCCACAGATACGCAGTATTTT. Its protein is CASTGGLATDTQYF. J is TRBJ2-3 and V is TRBV25-1, with 9 positions matching TRBD2. The CDR3 extends over 14 amino acids. CDR1 MGHDK and CDR2 SYGVNS come from the germline V gene. Trimming cost V 7 bases and J 2 bases; bases outside gene matches: 4.

The V call is TRBV6-1, the J call TRBJ2-1; no definite D call. Trimming cost V 2 bases and J 15 bases, with 14 bases left between them. This CDR3 comprises 12 residues. The germline V gene encodes CDR1 MNHNS and CDR2 SASEGT. The CDR3 DNA is TGTGCCAGCAGTGAAACACAGCAAGGTCCGTTCTTC. It codes for CASSETQQGPFF.

V gene TRBV5-6 combines with J gene TRBJ1-4, with 8 bases aligning to TRBD1. This CDR3 contains 15 residues. Germline assignment: CDR1 SGHDT and CDR2 YYEEEE. V shed 4 bases and J 3 bases; nucleotides not matched to a gene: 5. As DNA, the CDR3 is TGTGCCAGCAGCCCCTCAGGGGGCCCTAATGAAAAACTGTTTTTT. This codes for CASSPSGGPNEKLFF.

V usage is TRBV18 and J usage is TRBJ2-7; TRBD1 agrees at 7 bases. The CDR3 consists of 14 residues. The V and J ends lost 4 bases and 2 bases, in that order; junction bases with no gene match: 5. Germline lookup yields CDR1 KGHSH and CDR2 LQKENI. CDR3 sequence: CASSLTTGTYEQYF. The CDR3 nucleotides read TGTGCCAGCTCACTGACGACAGGGACCTACGAGCAGTACTTC.

The DNA for the CDR3 is TGTGCCAGCAGCTTGGGGCCGGGGGCGGGAGGCACCGGGGAGCTGTTTTTT. As protein: CASSLGPGAGGTGELFF. This chain connects TRBV5-4 to TRBJ2-2; 8 bases agree with TRBD2. The germline V gene encodes CDR1 SGHNT and CDR2 YYREEE (reference sequence). J was trimmed by 4 bases and V by 0 bases; bases with no gene match: 8. This CDR3 has 17 amino acids.

The genes are TRBV27 and TRBJ1-4; maybe TRBD1 (6 bases). This CDR3 contains 13 residues. The germline V gene encodes CDR1 MNHEY and CDR2 SMNVEV (reference sequence). The germline V and J ends were trimmed by 2 bases and 7 bases, with 8 bases remaining between them. The CDR3 coding sequence is TGTGCCAGCAGTTTAAACAGGGCTGAAAAACTGTTTTTT. Encoded protein: CASSLNRAEKLFF.

This clone was counted a few times. J is TRBJ1-2 and V is TRBV24-1; tentative D call: TRBD1 (5 bases). Between the trimmed V and J ends, which lost 4 bases and 4 bases, there was a span of 12 bases. The CDR3 contains 14 residues. The V gene's germline CDR1 is KGHDR and CDR2 SFDVKD. The CDR3 sequence: CATSDQDIIYGYTF. The CDR3, as DNA: TGTGCCACCAGTGACCAGGACATAATCTATGGCTACACCTTC.